This T cell receptor (beta chain) was sequenced during a study of cytotoxic CD8 clonotypes in ibrutinib-treated CLL. Study background: Of a cohort that held some 12 relapsed/refractory and some 15 treatment-naive patients, approximately 18 were IGHV unmutated.

This clone showed up just a few times. Its antigen is not known. Germline loops: CDR1 SNHLY, CDR2 FYNNEI. V dropped 5 bases and J dropped 7 bases, with 8 bases sitting between them. The CDR3 totals 11 residues. PBMCs were cryopreserved, and 1.5 to 2.5 micrograms of genomic DNA from them went into TCR beta libraries. With sequencing, the targeted depth ranged from 1 in 200,000 to 1 in 1 million T cells. The data were produced by immunoSEQ multiplex PCR, yet TCRdb's version contains in-frame clones alone and is incomplete. The sample contains around 330,000 clones, about 61% of which appear only once. Whole-study findings and limits: Public clonotypes were uncommon and contracted or stayed stable on treatment.

The receptor's source is a human donor with chronic lymphocytic leukemia. The source was PBMCs, collected after 36 months of ibrutinib treatment. This rearrangement joins TRBV2 to TRBJ1-1; no reliable D call. The CDR3 nucleotides read TGTGCCAGCAGTCACGCGGTTGAAGCTTTCTTT. Its translation: CASSHAVEAFF. The complete variable domain, with remaining parts taken from reference TRBV2 and TRBJ1-1, reads EPEVTQTPSHQVTQMGQEVILRCVPISNHLYFYWYRQILGQKVEFLVSFYNNEISEKSEIFDDQFSVERPDGSNFTLKIRSTKLEDSAMYFCASSHAVEAFFGQGTRLTVV.